The rows below give T cell receptor beta chains drawn from one sample of a study of T cell responses to AZD1222 COVID-19 vaccine. Profiling relied on immunoSEQ multiplex PCR, and the TCRdb table lists in-frame clones only, not all of them. The table has about 100,000 clones, roughly nine tenths seen once. Sequences were derived from peripheral blood, sampled on day 0 of AZD1222 vaccination. The receptors originated from an adult in good health. Each CDR3 is given with its conserved first and last residue. The order of the fields is J gene, D gene, clone size, V gene, CDR3 protein, CDR3 DNA. The D gene is left open where the match is weak. Only some rows state a clone size, as once, few, many or a class for expanded clones.

J: TRBJ1-1
D: NA
size: NA
V: TRBV5-1
CDR3: CASSFAVGNTEAFF
DNA: TGCGCCAGCAGCTTCGCGGTAGGGAACACTGAAGCTTTCTTT

J: TRBJ2-7
D: TRBD2
size: NA
V: TRBV6-5
CDR3: CASGKTSGIYEQYF
DNA: TGTGCCAGCGGTAAGACTAGCGGAATTTACGAGCAGTACTTC

J: TRBJ1-1
D: TRBD1
size: NA
V: TRBV11-2
CDR3: CASSLGTGDGNTEAFF
DNA: TGTGCCAGCAGCTTAGGGACAGGGGATGGCAACACTGAAGCTTTCTTT

J: TRBJ2-7
D: TRBD2
size: NA
V: TRBV6-5
CDR3: CASRYLGVAGPYEQYF
DNA: TGTGCCAGCAGATACCTTGGGGTAGCGGGGCCCTACGAGCAGTACTTC

J: TRBJ2-5
D: NA
size: NA
V: TRBV14
CDR3: CASSQLGIGTGETQYF
DNA: TGTGCCAGCAGCCAGCTAGGCATAGGAACAGGAGAGACCCAGTACTTC

J: TRBJ2-7
D: NA
size: NA
V: TRBV25-1
CDR3: CASSDGAAYEQYF
DNA: TGTGCCAGCAGTGATGGGGCGGCCTACGAGCAGTACTTC

J: TRBJ1-1
D: NA
size: NA
V: TRBV6-5
CDR3: CASSYFLNTEAFF
DNA: TGTGCCAGCAGTTACTTTCTGAACACTGAAGCTTTCTTT

J: TRBJ1-1
D: NA
size: NA
V: TRBV28
CDR3: CASGYPDRSMNTEAFF
DNA: TGTGCCAGCGGCTACCCGGACAGATCTATGAACACTGAAGCTTTCTTT

J: TRBJ2-5
D: NA
size: NA
V: TRBV7-9
CDR3: CASSSPSTGQETQYF
DNA: TGTGCCAGCAGCTCCCCATCGACAGGCCAAGAGACCCAGTACTTC

J: TRBJ1-5
D: NA
size: few
V: TRBV30
CDR3: CAWSARGGQPQHF
DNA: TGTGCCTGGAGTGCACGGGGGGGTCAGCCCCAGCATTTT

J: TRBJ2-7
D: TRBD2
size: once
V: TRBV7-8
CDR3: CASSPPGGAGLYF
DNA: TGTGCCAGCAGCCCCCCGGGGGGGGCGGGATTGTACTTC

J: TRBJ2-5
D: NA
size: NA
V: TRBV2
CDR3: CASSEALTTKETQYF
DNA: TGTGCCAGCAGTGAAGCGCTCACTACAAAAGAGACCCAGTACTTC

J: TRBJ1-4
D: NA
size: NA
V: TRBV18
CDR3: CASSTARVNEKLFF
DNA: TGTGCCAGCTCAACAGCTCGGGTTAATGAAAAACTGTTTTTT

J: TRBJ1-1
D: NA
size: once
V: TRBV4-1
CDR3: CASSQDKWGTEAFF
DNA: TGCGCCAGCAGCCAAGATAAGTGGGGCACTGAAGCTTTCTTT

J: TRBJ2-1
D: NA
size: NA
V: TRBV4-2
CDR3: CASSQKPSPMGQFF
DNA: TGTGCCAGCAGCCAGAAACCCTCCCCAATGGGGCAGTTCTTC

J: TRBJ1-1
D: NA
size: NA
V: TRBV10-3
CDR3: CAISVRGNPEAFF
DNA: TGTGCCATCAGTGTGAGGGGAAACCCTGAAGCTTTCTTT

J: TRBJ1-2
D: NA
size: NA
V: TRBV3-1/TRBV3-2
CDR3: CASSQEFRGYTF
DNA: TGTGCCAGCAGCCAAGAATTCCGTGGCTACACCTTC

J: TRBJ1-5
D: TRBD1
size: NA
V: TRBV7-2
CDR3: CASSLKRQGVSGQPQHF
DNA: TGTGCCAGCAGCTTAAAAAGACAGGGTGTCTCCGGTCAGCCCCAGCATTTT

J: TRBJ2-7
D: NA
size: NA
V: TRBV7-9
CDR3: CASSSRGGMTRYSYEQYF
DNA: TGTGCCAGCAGCTCTAGGGGGGGAATGACCCGGTACTCCTACGAGCAGTACTTC

J: TRBJ2-1
D: NA
size: NA
V: TRBV10-3
CDR3: CATERGNEQFF
DNA: TGTGCCACCGAGAGGGGTAATGAGCAGTTCTTC

J: TRBJ2-3
D: TRBD2
size: NA
V: TRBV10-3
CDR3: CATAPGTSGTQRTDTQYF
DNA: TGTGCCACTGCTCCCGGGACTAGCGGGACTCAACGCACAGATACGCAGTATTTT

J: TRBJ1-1
D: NA
size: NA
V: TRBV12-5
CDR3: CASASRWTEAFF
DNA: TGTGCTAGTGCCTCCCGTTGGACTGAAGCTTTCTTT

J: TRBJ1-1
D: TRBD1
size: NA
V: TRBV18
CDR3: CASSRDRGVNTEAFF
DNA: TGTGCCAGCTCAAGAGACAGGGGTGTGAACACTGAAGCTTTCTTT

J: TRBJ2-1
D: TRBD2
size: once
V: TRBV30
CDR3: CACTPGLAGGVKFF
DNA: TGTGCCTGTACCCCGGGACTAGCGGGAGGGGTTAAGTTCTTC

J: TRBJ1-5
D: NA
size: NA
V: TRBV27
CDR3: CASGHASNQPQHF
DNA: TGTGCCAGCGGACATGCCAGCAATCAGCCCCAGCATTTT

J: TRBJ2-7
D: NA
size: NA
V: TRBV29-1
CDR3: CSVAAGYSYEQYF
DNA: TGCAGCGTAGCCGCGGGATATTCCTACGAGCAGTACTTC

J: TRBJ1-5
D: NA
size: NA
V: TRBV6-6
CDR3: CASSYSRLGDQPQHF
DNA: TGTGCCAGCAGTTACTCGAGGTTGGGCGATCAGCCCCAGCATTTT

J: TRBJ1-5
D: TRBD1
size: NA
V: TRBV24-1
CDR3: CATSDPGQGANQPQHF
DNA: TGTGCCACCAGTGACCCGGGACAGGGGGCCAATCAGCCCCAGCATTTT

J: TRBJ2-7
D: TRBD2
size: NA
V: TRBV10-2
CDR3: CASSEGLAGDEQYF
DNA: TGCGCCAGCAGCGAGGGACTAGCGGGAGACGAGCAGTACTTC

J: TRBJ2-7
D: TRBD1
size: NA
V: TRBV27
CDR3: CASSLLRGLSSYEQYF
DNA: TGTGCCAGCAGCCTTCTTAGGGGGCTCAGCTCCTACGAGCAGTACTTC

J: TRBJ2-3
D: TRBD1
size: NA
V: TRBV19
CDR3: CASRGTGADTQYF
DNA: TGTGCCAGTAGGGGGACAGGGGCAGATACGCAGTATTTT

J: TRBJ1-1
D: NA
size: NA
V: TRBV6-5
CDR3: CASRGGTVNTEAFF
DNA: TGTGCCAGCCGCGGAGGTACAGTGAACACTGAAGCTTTCTTT

J: TRBJ1-5
D: NA
size: NA
V: TRBV5-1
CDR3: CASSEGSYSNQPQHF
DNA: TGCGCCAGCAGCGAAGGTTCGTATAGCAATCAGCCCCAGCATTTT

J: TRBJ2-7
D: NA
size: once
V: TRBV6-2/TRBV6-3
CDR3: CASSYMGSGYEQYF
DNA: TGTGCCAGCAGTTACATGGGCTCCGGCTACGAGCAGTACTTC

J: TRBJ1-2
D: NA
size: few
V: TRBV7-9
CDR3: CASSSLTRHLRGYTF
DNA: TGTGCCAGCAGCTCTCTAACCCGACACCTTAGGGGCTACACCTTC

J: TRBJ2-5
D: TRBD2
size: NA
V: TRBV30
CDR3: CAWSVTRTSGFQETQYF
DNA: TGTGCCTGGAGTGTAACTCGGACTAGCGGATTCCAAGAGACCCAGTACTTC

J: TRBJ1-4
D: NA
size: NA
V: TRBV11-2
CDR3: CASRRGLNEKLFF
DNA: TGTGCCAGCAGGCGGGGACTTAATGAAAAACTGTTTTTT

J: TRBJ1-6
D: NA
size: NA
V: TRBV30
CDR3: CAWRGTGGSPLHF
DNA: TGTGCCTGGAGAGGGACGGGAGGTTCACCCCTCCACTTT

J: TRBJ1-2
D: NA
size: NA
V: TRBV10-3
CDR3: CAISDSVLGGYTF
DNA: TGTGCCATCAGTGATTCAGTCCTCGGAGGCTACACCTTC

J: TRBJ1-1
D: NA
size: NA
V: TRBV30
CDR3: CAWREEIEAFF
DNA: TGTGCCTGGAGAGAGGAGATTGAAGCTTTCTTT

J: TRBJ1-1
D: NA
size: NA
V: TRBV28
CDR3: CASSFARPQGTEAFF
DNA: TGTGCCAGCAGTTTTGCCCGGCCCCAGGGTACTGAAGCTTTCTTT

J: TRBJ1-5
D: TRBD1
size: NA
V: TRBV30
CDR3: CAWSTGTGGQPQHF
DNA: TGTGCCTGGAGTACCGGGACAGGGGGTCAGCCCCAGCATTTT

J: TRBJ2-6
D: NA
size: NA
V: TRBV27
CDR3: CASSLSYQGGANVLTF
DNA: TGTGCCAGCAGTTTATCGTACCAGGGCGGGGCCAACGTCCTGACTTTC

J: TRBJ2-3
D: TRBD2
size: NA
V: TRBV5-1
CDR3: CASSMGLDVKDTQYF
DNA: TGCGCCAGCAGCATGGGACTAGATGTGAAAGATACGCAGTATTTT

J: TRBJ1-5
D: NA
size: NA
V: TRBV24-1
CDR3: CATSAGETNQPQHF
DNA: TGTGCCACCAGTGCAGGGGAGACCAATCAGCCCCAGCATTTT

J: TRBJ2-1
D: NA
size: NA
V: TRBV21-1
CDR3: CASSWGQGRRGSSYNEQFF
DNA: TGTGCCAGCAGCTGGGGACAGGGGAGGCGAGGGTCATCCTACAATGAGCAGTTCTTC

J: TRBJ2-1
D: NA
size: NA
V: TRBV3-1/TRBV3-2
CDR3: CASSSRGEQFF
DNA: TGTGCCAGCAGCTCTCGAGGTGAGCAGTTCTTC

J: TRBJ2-1
D: TRBD2
size: NA
V: TRBV3-1/TRBV3-2
CDR3: CASSQFRASGRTFENEQFF
DNA: TGTGCCAGCAGCCAATTCAGGGCTAGCGGGAGGACTTTCGAAAATGAGCAGTTCTTC

J: TRBJ1-5
D: NA
size: NA
V: TRBV4-2
CDR3: CASSQVSSNQPQHF
DNA: TGTGCCAGCAGCCAAGTGAGTAGCAATCAGCCCCAGCATTTT

J: TRBJ1-1
D: NA
size: NA
V: TRBV19
CDR3: CASSIVRGMTEAFF
DNA: TGTGCCAGTAGTATAGTTCGCGGGATGACTGAAGCTTTCTTT

J: TRBJ2-1
D: NA
size: NA
V: TRBV4-1
CDR3: CASSQEWRDNEQFF
DNA: TGCGCCAGCAGCCAAGAGTGGCGGGACAATGAGCAGTTCTTC

J: TRBJ1-1
D: NA
size: NA
V: TRBV6-5
CDR3: CASSYSGGLTPEAFF
DNA: TGTGCCAGCAGTTACTCTGGTGGGCTAACCCCTGAAGCTTTCTTT

J: TRBJ2-1
D: TRBD2
size: NA
V: TRBV3-1/TRBV3-2
CDR3: CASSPLAGGGNEQFF
DNA: TGTGCCAGCAGCCCCCTAGCGGGAGGGGGCAATGAGCAGTTCTTC

J: TRBJ1-4
D: TRBD1
size: NA
V: TRBV25-1
CDR3: CASSGDSSPTTEKLFF
DNA: TGTGCCAGCAGTGGGGACAGTAGCCCAACTACCGAAAAACTGTTTTTT

J: TRBJ2-7
D: NA
size: NA
V: TRBV7-6
CDR3: CASSSSQGVPSEQYF
DNA: TGTGCCAGCAGCTCGTCACAAGGGGTACCTAGCGAGCAGTACTTC

J: TRBJ2-3
D: NA
size: NA
V: TRBV19
CDR3: CASRGTTDTQYF
DNA: TGTGCCAGTAGGGGGACCACAGATACGCAGTATTTT

J: TRBJ2-1
D: NA
size: few
V: TRBV19
CDR3: CASSIQGRVLGNEQFF
DNA: TGTGCCAGTAGTATCCAGGGCAGGGTTCTGGGGAATGAGCAGTTCTTC

J: TRBJ1-2
D: NA
size: NA
V: TRBV4-1
CDR3: CASSQDQDYSADGYTF
DNA: TGCGCCAGCAGCCAAGATCAGGACTATTCGGCGGATGGCTACACCTTC

J: TRBJ1-2
D: NA
size: once
V: TRBV11-2
CDR3: CASSPVAVQALNYGYTF
DNA: TGTGCCAGCAGCCCCGTCGCGGTCCAGGCACTTAACTATGGCTACACCTTC